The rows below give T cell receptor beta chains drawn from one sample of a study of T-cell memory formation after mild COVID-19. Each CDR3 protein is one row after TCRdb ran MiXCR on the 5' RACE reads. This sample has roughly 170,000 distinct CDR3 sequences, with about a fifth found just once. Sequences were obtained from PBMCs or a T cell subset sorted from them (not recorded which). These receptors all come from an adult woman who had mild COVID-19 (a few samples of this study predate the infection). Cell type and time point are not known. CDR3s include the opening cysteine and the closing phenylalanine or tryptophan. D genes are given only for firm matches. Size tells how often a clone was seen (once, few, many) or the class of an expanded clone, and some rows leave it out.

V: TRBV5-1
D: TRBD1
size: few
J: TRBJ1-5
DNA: TGCGCCAGCAGCTTCCGGGACAGGAGCAATCAGCCCCAGCATTTT
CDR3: CASSFRDRSNQPQHF

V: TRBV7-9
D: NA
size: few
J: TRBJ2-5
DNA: TGTGCCAGCAGCTCGGTTTTAGAGTACCAAGAGACCCAGTACTTC
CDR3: CASSSVLEYQETQYF

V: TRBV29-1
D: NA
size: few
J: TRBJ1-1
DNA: TGCAGCATCCCGGGGGAGACTGAAGCTTTCTTT
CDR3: CSIPGETEAFF

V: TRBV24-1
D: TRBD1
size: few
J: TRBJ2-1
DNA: TGTGCCACCAGTGAGACGGACAGGGGGCGCAATGAGCAGTTCTTC
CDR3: CATSETDRGRNEQFF

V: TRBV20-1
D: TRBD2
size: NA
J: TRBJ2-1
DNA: TGCAGTGCTAGATCGGGGACTAGCGGGAGTGATGATCAGTTCTTC
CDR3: CSARSGTSGSDDQFF

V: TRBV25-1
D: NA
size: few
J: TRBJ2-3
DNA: TGTGCCAGCAGTTGGATTAACACAGATACGCAGTATTTT
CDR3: CASSWINTDTQYF

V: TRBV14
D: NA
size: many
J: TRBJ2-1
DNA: TGTGCCAGCAGCCAAACGGGGAATGAGCAGTTCTTC
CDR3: CASSQTGNEQFF

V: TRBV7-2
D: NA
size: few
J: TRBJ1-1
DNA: TGTGCCAGCAACTTTCTGGGGGGTGGCGCCGGGGCTTTCTTT
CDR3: CASNFLGGGAGAFF

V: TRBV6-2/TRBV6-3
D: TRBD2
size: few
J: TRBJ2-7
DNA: TGTGCCAGCAGTGGAGCGGGAGCACCCCACGAGCAGTACTTC
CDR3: CASSGAGAPHEQYF

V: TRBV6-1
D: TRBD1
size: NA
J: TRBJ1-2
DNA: TGTGCCAGCAGTGAAGCTGACCCGACAGGGACCTATGGCTACACCTTC
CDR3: CASSEADPTGTYGYTF

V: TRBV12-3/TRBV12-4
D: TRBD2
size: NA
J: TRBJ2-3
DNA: TGTGCCAGCAGAACGGGACTAGCCAGCACAGATACGCAGTATTTT
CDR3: CASRTGLASTDTQYF

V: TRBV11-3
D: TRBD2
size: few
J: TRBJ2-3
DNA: TGTGCCAGCAGCCTAAGGCTAGCGGAGACAGATACGCAGTATTTT
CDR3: CASSLRLAETDTQYF

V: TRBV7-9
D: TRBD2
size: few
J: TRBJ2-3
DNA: TGTGCCAGCAGCTTAAAAGCGGGGGGCCCAGATACGCAGTATTTT
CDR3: CASSLKAGGPDTQYF

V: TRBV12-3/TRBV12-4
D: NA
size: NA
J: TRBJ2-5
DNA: TGTGCCAGCAGTTTAGTAGACGCGAGGGGGACAGAGACCCAGTACTTC
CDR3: CASSLVDARGTETQYF

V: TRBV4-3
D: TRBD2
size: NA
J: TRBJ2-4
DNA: TGCGCCAGCCGGGGGGGGAACATTCAGTACTTC
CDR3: CASRGGNIQYF

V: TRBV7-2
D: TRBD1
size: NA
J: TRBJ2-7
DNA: TGTGCCAGCGTCCAGGGGGCGTACGAGCAGTACTTC
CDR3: CASVQGAYEQYF

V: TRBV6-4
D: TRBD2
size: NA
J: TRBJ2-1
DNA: TGTGCCAGCAGTGACTCGTCTAGCGGGGGCAATGAGCAGTTCTTC
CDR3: CASSDSSSGGNEQFF

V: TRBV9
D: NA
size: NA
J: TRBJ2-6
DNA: TGTGCCAGCAGCCAGTCGAACTCTGGGGCCAACGTCCTGACTTTC
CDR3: CASSQSNSGANVLTF